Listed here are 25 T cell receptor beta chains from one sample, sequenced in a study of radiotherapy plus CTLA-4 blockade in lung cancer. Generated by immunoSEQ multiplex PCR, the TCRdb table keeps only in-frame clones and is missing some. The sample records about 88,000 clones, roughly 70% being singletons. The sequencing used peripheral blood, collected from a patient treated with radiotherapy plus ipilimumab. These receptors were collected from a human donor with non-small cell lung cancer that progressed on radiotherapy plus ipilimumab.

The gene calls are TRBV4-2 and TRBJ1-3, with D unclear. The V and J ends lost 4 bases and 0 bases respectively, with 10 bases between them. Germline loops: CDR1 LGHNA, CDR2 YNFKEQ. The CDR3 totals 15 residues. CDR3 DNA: TGTGCCAGCAGCCCAGAACAGTTCTCTGGAAACACCATATATTTT. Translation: CASSPEQFSGNTIYF.

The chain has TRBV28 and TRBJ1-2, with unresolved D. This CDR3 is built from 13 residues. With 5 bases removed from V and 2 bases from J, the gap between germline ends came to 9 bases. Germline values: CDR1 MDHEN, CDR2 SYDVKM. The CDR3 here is CASSLAGNYGYTF. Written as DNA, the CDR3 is TGTGCCAGCAGTCTAGCCGGGAACTATGGCTACACCTTC.

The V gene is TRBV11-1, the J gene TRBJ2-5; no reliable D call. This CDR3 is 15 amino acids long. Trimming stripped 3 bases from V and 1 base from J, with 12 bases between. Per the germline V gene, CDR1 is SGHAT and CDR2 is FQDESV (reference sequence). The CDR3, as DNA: TGTGCCAGCAGCTTCCGTCACCCCCCCCAAGAGACCCAGTACTTC. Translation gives CASSFRHPPQETQYF.

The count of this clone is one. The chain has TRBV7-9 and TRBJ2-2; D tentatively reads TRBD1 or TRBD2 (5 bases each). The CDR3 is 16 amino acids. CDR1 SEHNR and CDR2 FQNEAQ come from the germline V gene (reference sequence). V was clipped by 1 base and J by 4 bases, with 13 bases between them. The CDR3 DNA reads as TGTGCCAGCAGCTTAGGAGGGGCTCGGGTCACCGGGGAGCTGTTTTTT. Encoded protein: CASSLGGARVTGELFF.

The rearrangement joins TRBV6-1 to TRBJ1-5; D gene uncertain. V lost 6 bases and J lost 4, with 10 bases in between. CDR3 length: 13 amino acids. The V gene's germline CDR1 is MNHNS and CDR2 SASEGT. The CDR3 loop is CASRVDGNQPQHF. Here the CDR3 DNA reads TGTGCCAGCAGGGTAGACGGGAATCAGCCCCAGCATTTT.

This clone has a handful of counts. In nucleotides, the CDR3 is TGTGCCAGCAGCGGTCTAGCGGGGAGCTCCTACGAGCAGTACTTC. Translating it yields CASSGLAGSSYEQYF. V is TRBV21-1 and J is TRBJ2-7; the table's D call TRBD2 went unverified against the DNA. TRBV21-1 is described as a pseudogene. The CDR3 runs 15 residues.

The chain's CDR3 is CAWSVQVGTEAFF. The CDR3 DNA reads as TGTGCCTGGAGTGTGCAGGTTGGGACTGAAGCTTTCTTT. J is TRBJ1-1 and V is TRBV30; D not resolved. The CDR3 loop spans 13 amino acids. V lost 0 bases, J lost 5 bases, and 10 bases lay in between. The germline V gene has CDR1 GTSNPN and CDR2 SVGIG (reference sequence).

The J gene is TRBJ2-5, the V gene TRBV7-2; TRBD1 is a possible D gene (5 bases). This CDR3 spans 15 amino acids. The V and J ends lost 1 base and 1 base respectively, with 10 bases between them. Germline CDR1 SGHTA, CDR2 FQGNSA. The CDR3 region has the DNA TGTGCCAGCAGCTTAGGCGCAGGGTTCCAAGAGACCCAGTACTTC. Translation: CASSLGAGFQETQYF. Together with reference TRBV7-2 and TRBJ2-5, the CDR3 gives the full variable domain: GAGVSQSPSNKVTEKGKDVELRCDPISGHTALYWYRQSLGQGLEFLIYFQGNSAPDKSGLPSDRFSAERTGGSVSTLTIQRTQQEDSAVYLCASSLGAGFQETQYFGPGTRLLVL.

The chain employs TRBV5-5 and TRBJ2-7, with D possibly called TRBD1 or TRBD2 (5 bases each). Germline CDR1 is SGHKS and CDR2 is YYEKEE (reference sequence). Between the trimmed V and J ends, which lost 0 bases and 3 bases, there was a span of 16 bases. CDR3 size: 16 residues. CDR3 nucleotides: TGTGCCAGCAGCTTGGGGTCTGGGGGAGTTGACTACGAGCAGTACTTC. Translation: CASSLGSGGVDYEQYF.

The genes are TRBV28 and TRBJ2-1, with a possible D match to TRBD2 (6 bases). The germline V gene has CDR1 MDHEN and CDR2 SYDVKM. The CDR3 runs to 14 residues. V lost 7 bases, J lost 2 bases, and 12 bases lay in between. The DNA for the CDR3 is TGTGCCAGCACCGGAGGGGTGGCCTACAATGAGCAGTTCTTC. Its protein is CASTGGVAYNEQFF.

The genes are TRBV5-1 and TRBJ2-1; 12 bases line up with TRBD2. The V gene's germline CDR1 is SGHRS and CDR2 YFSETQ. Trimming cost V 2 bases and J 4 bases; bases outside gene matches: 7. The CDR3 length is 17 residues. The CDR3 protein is CASSLNGLAGKYNEQFF. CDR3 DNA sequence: TGCGCCAGCAGCTTAAACGGACTAGCGGGGAAGTACAATGAGCAGTTCTTC.

The CDR3 is CASSQARPYEQYF. CDR3 in DNA: TGCGCCAGCAGCCAAGCACGGCCGTACGAGCAGTACTTC. V usage is TRBV4-3 and J usage is TRBJ2-7; D remains unclear. This CDR3 has 13 residues. Per the germline V gene, CDR1 is LGHNA and CDR2 is YSLEER. With 1 base removed from V and 4 bases from J, the gap between germline ends came to 8 bases.

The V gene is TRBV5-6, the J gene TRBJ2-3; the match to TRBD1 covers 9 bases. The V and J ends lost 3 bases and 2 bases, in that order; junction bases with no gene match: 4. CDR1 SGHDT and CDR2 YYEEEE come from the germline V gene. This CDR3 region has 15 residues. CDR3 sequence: CASSWGQGNTDTQYF. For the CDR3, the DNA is TGTGCCAGCAGCTGGGGACAGGGAAACACAGATACGCAGTATTTT.

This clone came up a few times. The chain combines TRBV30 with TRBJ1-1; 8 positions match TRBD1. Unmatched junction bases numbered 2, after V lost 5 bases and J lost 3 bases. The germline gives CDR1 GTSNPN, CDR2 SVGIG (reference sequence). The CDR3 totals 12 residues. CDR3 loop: CAWDRGDTEAFF. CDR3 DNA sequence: TGTGCCTGGGACAGGGGAGACACTGAAGCTTTCTTT.

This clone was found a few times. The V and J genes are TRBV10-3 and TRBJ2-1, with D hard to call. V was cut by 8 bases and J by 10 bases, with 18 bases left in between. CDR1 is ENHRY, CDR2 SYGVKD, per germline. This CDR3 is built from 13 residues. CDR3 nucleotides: TGTGCCATCGCCGACGCGGACGGTAGGGAGCAGTTCTTC. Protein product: CAIADADGREQFF.

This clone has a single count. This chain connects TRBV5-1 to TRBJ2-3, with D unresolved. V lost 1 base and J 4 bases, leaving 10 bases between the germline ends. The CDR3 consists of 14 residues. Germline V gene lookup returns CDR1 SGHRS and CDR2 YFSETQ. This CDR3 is CASSLLQVADTQYF. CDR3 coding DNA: TGCGCCAGCAGCTTGCTCCAGGTGGCAGATACGCAGTATTTT.

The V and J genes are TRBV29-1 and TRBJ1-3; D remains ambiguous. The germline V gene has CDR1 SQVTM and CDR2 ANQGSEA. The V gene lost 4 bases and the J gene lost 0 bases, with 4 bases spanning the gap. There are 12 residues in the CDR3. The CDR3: CSVGFSGNTIYF. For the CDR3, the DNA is TGCAGCGTTGGGTTCTCTGGAAACACCATATATTTT. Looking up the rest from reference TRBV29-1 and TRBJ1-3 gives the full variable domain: SAVISQKPSRDICQRGTSLTIQCQVDSQVTMMFWYRQQPGQSLTLIATANQGSEATYESGFVIDKFPISRPNLTFSTLTVSNMSPEDSSIYLCSVGFSGNTIYFGEGSWLTVV.

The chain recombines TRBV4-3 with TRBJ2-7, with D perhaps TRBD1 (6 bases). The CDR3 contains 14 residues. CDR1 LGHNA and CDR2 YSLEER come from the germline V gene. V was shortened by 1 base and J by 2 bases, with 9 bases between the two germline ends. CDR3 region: CASSQVSGAYEQYF. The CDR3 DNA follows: TGCGCCAGCAGCCAAGTGTCAGGGGCCTACGAGCAGTACTTC.

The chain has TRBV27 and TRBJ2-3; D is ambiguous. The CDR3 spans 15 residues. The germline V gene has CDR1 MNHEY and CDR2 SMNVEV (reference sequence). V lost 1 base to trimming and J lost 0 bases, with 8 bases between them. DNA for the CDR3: TGTGCCAGCAGTTTATATGCACGAAGCACAGATACGCAGTATTTT. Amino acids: CASSLYARSTDTQYF.

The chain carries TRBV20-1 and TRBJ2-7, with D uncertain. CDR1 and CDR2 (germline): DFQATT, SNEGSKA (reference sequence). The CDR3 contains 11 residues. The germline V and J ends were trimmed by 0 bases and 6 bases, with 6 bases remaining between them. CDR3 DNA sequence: TGCAGTGCTAGAGATATGAGCGAGCAGTACTTC. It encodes CSARDMSEQYF.

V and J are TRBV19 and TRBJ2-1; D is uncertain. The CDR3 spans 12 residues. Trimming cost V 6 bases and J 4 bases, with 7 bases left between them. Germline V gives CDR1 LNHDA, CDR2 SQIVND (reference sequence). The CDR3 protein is CASSSRYNEQFF. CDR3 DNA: TGTGCCAGTAGCTCAAGATACAATGAGCAGTTCTTC.

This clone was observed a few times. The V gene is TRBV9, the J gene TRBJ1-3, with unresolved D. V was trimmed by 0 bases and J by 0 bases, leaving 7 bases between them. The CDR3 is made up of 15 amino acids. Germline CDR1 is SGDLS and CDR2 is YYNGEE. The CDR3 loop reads CASSVAPDSGNTIYF. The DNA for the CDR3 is TGTGCCAGCAGCGTAGCCCCTGACTCTGGAAACACCATATATTTT.

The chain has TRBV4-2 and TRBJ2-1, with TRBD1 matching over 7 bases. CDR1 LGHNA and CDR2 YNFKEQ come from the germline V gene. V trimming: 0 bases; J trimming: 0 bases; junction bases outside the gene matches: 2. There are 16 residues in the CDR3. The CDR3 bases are TGTGCCAGCAGCCAAGATGGGACAGCCTCCTACAATGAGCAGTTCTTC. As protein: CASSQDGTASYNEQFF.

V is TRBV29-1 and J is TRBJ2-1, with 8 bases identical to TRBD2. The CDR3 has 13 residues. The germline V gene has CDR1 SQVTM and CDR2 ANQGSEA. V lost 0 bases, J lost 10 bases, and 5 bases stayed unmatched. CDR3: CSVEEEAGAEQFF. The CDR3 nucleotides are TGCAGCGTTGAAGAGGAAGCGGGGGCCGAGCAGTTCTTC.

CDR3 region: CASSLGTVLNTEAFF. CDR3 bases: TGTGCCAGCAGCTTAGGCACGGTCCTGAACACTGAAGCTTTCTTT. This chain connects TRBV7-2 to TRBJ1-1; D is undetermined. Trimming cost V 1 base and J 0 bases, with 9 bases left between them. CDR1 is SGHTA and CDR2 is FQGNSA in the germline V gene. The CDR3 runs 15 residues.